This TCR beta chain was identified in a study of blood T cells in healthy people across ages (dated by TCRdb to between 2015 and 2016). About the study as a whole: In model experiments, roughly one uniquely barcoded TCR beta cDNA molecule per two T cells was captured by template switching. Age-related changes in TCR beta repertoire diversity were measured in the study by deep sequencing normalized with unique cDNA molecular identifiers. Four age groups were formed from the donors: young (average approximately 15 years), middle-aged (around 40), aged (62) and long-lived (less than 85). Two additional independent replicas of 1 million unique cDNA reads from the same blood draw were analyzed for two donors (one aged 18 to 30 and one aged 80 or older).

The approximately 39 donors, aged about 6 to 95 years, were systemically healthy Caucasian individuals from Russia. Around 10 milliliters of peripheral blood were collected from each donor into EDTA-treated Vacutainer tubes. Ficoll-Paque density-gradient centrifugation was used to isolate PBMCs, with at least 6 million per sample. Total RNA was extracted from PBMCs with Trizol reagent, with at least 6 micrograms obtained per sample. For every donor, an aliquot of PBMCs went through flow cytometry to measure the percentages of naive CD45RAhigh/CD27high T cells. From its cysteine to its phenylalanine, the CDR3 spans 15 amino acids. Only CDR3 DNA remains: 45 bases, in frame from the first base. V and J lose 0 bases and 6 bases, and a span of 12 bases separates them. Based on the germline V gene, the CDR1 and CDR2 sequences are SGHRS and YFSETQ. Library creation used 5' RACE. Sequenced on an Illumina HiSeq 2500. A second PCR of roughly 7 to 12 cycles was run with a J-beta primer mix and a sample-barcoded 5' primer. A unique molecular identifier was introduced onto each TCR beta cDNA molecule by a template-switch 5' adaptor carrying 12 random nucleotides. Each sample yielded at least 2.5 million CDR3-containing paired-end reads. The Mint cDNA synthesis kit, primed by a TRBC-specific oligonucleotide, was used to synthesize first-strand cDNA from all RNA. Following uracil-DNA glycosylase treatment, all cDNA underwent a first 18-cycle PCR with the universal primers M1SS and BC2_uni_R. The original methods were these. For normalization, 1 million high-quality reads were randomly selected from each sample, with every read carrying a distinct molecular identifier. Instead of being binned into consensus sequences, reads that shared molecular identifiers were thrown out. MiTCR, run with a Q25 quality threshold and the strictest error-elimination algorithm, handled CDR3 identification, clonotype clustering and error correction. A nonparametric unseen species model with Euler transformation was used to estimate a lower bound on total TCR beta diversity. TCRdb reworked the public reads: Q25 trimming with fastp, MiXCR clone assembly, productive beta chains retained. CDR3 protein sequences are deduplicated, and each keeps its most common genes and DNA. The V and J calls here are based on TCRdb, not the publication. In this sample the table shows roughly 700,000 distinct CDR3 sequences, approximately 25% of which occur a single time. The biggest ten clones account for 9.4% of the sample.

Remarks on this clonotype: Its specific antigen is unknown. One base away there is no much larger clone; base qualities are not given.

What the work shows at the level of the full study, not this receptor alone: As age increased, observed TCR beta diversity per million T cells dropped in a roughly linear way, and a significant reduction was already evident by age 40. Estimates of total diversity from one million sequenced T cells were regarded as lower bounds and underestimates. Since profiling was done on bulk unsorted PBMCs, naive and antigen-experienced compartments could not be conclusively compared. There was a strong correlation between observed TCR beta diversity and the percentage of naive T cells measured by flow cytometry. Donor CMV infection status was unknown, potentially confounding age-related changes in expanded clonotypes. The long-lived group showed more naive CD4+ T cells, fewer expanded clones and increased TCR diversity than the aged group, suggesting age selection.

These sequences were also reported in another study, on T cells of mothers and their children. The second publication reports: Nine systemically healthy Caucasian individuals, comprising three mothers and their six children, were included as donors. cDNA synthesis used all of the extracted RNA, with 1.5 ug of RNA in each 15 ul reaction. In the second PCR, the M1S primer added sample barcodes and 2-4 random nucleotides. Each mother yielded over 9.5 million TCR beta CDR3 reads and each child roughly 3.1 million reads. TCR recombination output is similarly shaped by thymic selection in related and unrelated pairs, with a minor effect exerted by inherited differences. Normalized repertoire overlap was always slightly but never significantly higher in related than unrelated mother-child pairs. With a sensitivity of about 100 clones per million clonotypes, no persistent microchimeric T cell clones were detected. In the study, deep NGS was used to compare the TCR beta repertoires of mothers and children, and features distinguishing related mother-child pairs from unrelated individuals were sought. The mean age was roughly 40 +/- 4 years for the mothers and about 12 +/- 4 years for the children. After adapter ligation with NEBNext reagents, the libraries were sequenced on Illumina HiSeq 2000 with 100+100 nt paired-end reads. To avoid cross-contamination, the mother libraries and the child libraries were prepared a month apart and sequenced in separate runs. For each donor, between about 450,000 and 2,300,000 distinct TCR beta clonotypes were identified. Naive TCR beta clonotypes were estimated from low-frequency clonotypes matched to each donor's FACS-determined naive share, without sorting.

The sequence was collected from a boy aged 10-17 years in good health. Sequenced input: blood. This chain is built from TRBV5-1 and TRBJ2-2; no confident D gene assignment can be made. The CDR3: CASSLGGSNAGELFF. The DNA reads as follows: TGCGCCAGCAGCTTGGGAGGTAGTAACGCCGGGGAGCTGTTTTTT. Where the CDR3 stops, the reference TRBV5-1 and TRBJ2-2 genes take over; the full variable domain is KAGVTQTPRYLIKTRGQQVTLSCSPISGHRSVSWYQQTPGQGLQFLFEYFSETQRNKGNFPGRFSGRQFSNSRSEMNVSTLELGDSALYLCASSLGGSNAGELFFGEGSRLTVL.